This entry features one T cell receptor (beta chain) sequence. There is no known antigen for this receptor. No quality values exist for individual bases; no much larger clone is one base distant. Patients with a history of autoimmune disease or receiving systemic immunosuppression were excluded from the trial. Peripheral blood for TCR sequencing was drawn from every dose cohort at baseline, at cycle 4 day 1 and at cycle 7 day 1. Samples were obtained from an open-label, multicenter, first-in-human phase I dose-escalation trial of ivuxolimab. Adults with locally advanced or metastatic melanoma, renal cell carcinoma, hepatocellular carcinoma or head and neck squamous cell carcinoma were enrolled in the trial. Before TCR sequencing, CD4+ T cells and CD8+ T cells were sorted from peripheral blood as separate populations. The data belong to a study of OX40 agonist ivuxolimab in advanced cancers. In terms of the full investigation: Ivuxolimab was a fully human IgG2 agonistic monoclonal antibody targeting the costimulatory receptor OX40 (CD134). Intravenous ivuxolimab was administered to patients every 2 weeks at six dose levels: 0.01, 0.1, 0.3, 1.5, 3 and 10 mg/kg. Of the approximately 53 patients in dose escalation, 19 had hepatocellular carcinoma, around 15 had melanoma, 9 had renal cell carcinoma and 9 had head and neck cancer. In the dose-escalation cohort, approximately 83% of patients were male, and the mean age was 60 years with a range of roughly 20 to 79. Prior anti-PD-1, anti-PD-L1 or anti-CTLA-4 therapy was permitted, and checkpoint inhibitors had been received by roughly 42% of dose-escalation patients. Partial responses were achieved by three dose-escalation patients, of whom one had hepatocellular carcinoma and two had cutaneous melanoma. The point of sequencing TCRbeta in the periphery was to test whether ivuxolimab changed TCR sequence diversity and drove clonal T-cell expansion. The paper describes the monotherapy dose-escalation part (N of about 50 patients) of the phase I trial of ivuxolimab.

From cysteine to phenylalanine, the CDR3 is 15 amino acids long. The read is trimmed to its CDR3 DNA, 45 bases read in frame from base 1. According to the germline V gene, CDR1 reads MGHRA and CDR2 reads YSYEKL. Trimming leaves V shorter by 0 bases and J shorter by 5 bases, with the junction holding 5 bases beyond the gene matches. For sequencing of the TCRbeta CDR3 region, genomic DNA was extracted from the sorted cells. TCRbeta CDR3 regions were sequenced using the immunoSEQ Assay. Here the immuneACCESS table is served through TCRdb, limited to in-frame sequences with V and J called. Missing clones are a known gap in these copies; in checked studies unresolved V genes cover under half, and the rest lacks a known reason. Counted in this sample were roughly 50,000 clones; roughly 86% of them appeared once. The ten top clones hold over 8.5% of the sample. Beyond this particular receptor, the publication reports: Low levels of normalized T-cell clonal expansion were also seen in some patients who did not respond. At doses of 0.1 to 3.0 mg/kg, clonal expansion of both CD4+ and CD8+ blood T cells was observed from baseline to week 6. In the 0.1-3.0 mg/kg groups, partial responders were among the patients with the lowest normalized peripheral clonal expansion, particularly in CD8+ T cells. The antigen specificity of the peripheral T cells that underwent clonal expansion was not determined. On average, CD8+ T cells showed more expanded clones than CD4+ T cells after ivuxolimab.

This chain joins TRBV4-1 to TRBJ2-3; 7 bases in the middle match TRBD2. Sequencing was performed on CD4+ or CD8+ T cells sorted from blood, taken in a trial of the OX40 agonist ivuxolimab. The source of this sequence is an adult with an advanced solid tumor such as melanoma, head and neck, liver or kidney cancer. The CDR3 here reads CASSQDPGGKDTQYF. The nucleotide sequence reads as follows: TGCGCCAGCAGCCAAGACCCGGGAGGTAAAGATACGCAGTATTTT.